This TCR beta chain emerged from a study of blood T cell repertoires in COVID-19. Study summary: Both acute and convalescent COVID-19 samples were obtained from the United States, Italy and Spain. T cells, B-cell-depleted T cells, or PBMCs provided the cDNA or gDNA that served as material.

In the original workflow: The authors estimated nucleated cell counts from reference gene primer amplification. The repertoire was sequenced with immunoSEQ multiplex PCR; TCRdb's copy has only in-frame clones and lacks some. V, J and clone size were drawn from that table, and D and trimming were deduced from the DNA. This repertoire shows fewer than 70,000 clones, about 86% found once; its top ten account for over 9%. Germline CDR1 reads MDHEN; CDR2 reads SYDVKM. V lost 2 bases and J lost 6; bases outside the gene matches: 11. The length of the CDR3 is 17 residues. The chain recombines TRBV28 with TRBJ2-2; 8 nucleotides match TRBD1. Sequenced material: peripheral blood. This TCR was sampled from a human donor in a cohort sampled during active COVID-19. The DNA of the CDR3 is TGTGCCAGCAGTTTACTTCTAAGGACAGGGAAGCCCGGGGAGCTGTTTTTT. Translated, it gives CASSLLLRTGKPGELFF.